This TCR beta chain was retrieved from a study of blood T cells in healthy people across ages. A second PCR of 7 to 11 cycles used a sample-barcoded 5' primer and a J-beta primer mix. TCRdb recomputed calls from the 5' RACE reads with MiXCR, one row per CDR3 protein. This sample carries under 950,000 distinct CDR3 sequences, about 24% of them seen once, and the ten largest clones take around 21%. The sample holds many counts of this clonotype. Its cognate antigen is unknown. Overall study findings and caveats: Relative to aged donors, long-lived donors carried more naive CD4+ cells and displayed higher diversity. Any conclusive comparison of naive versus antigen-experienced cells was prevented by using unsorted PBMCs. One million T cells yielded diversity estimates that were considered underestimates.

This CDR3 comprises 15 residues. The ends were cut back, 4 bases at V and 0 bases at J, with 13 bases in the middle. This clonotype originated in a man in his 70s in good health. The chain uses TRBV12-3 or TRBV12-4 and TRBJ2-7; tentatively, D is TRBD2 (5 bases). What was sequenced was blood. The CDR3 sequence: CASSSRTAPSYEQYF. In DNA, the CDR3 is TGTGCCAGCAGTTCCCGGACTGCTCCCTCCTACGAGCAGTACTTC.